Given below is one T cell receptor (beta chain) in context. TCRdb reprocessed the RT-PCR reads with MiXCR, giving one entry per CDR3 protein. The sample holds 70,000 to 85,000 distinct CDR3 sequences; more than 25% are singletons and the top ten take 26%. This record belongs to a study of patients and donors after allogeneic stem cell transplantation. The ends were cut back, 2 bases at V and 2 bases at J, with 10 bases in the middle. The CDR3 totals 15 residues. The V gene's germline CDR1 is SGHRS and CDR2 YFSETQ. The clonotype originates from a human donor who was either an allogeneic HSCT recipient or a stem cell or donor lymphocyte infusion donor (not recorded which). It is not recorded whose cells these are; they may come from a transplant donor. The rearrangement links TRBV5-1 to TRBJ1-4; no clear D. The sequenced sample was blood, either unsorted or a sorted T cell fraction (not recorded which). For the CDR3, the DNA is TGCGCCAGCAGCTTCCGAGAACACACTAATGAAAAACTGTTTTTT. It specifies CASSFREHTNEKLFF.